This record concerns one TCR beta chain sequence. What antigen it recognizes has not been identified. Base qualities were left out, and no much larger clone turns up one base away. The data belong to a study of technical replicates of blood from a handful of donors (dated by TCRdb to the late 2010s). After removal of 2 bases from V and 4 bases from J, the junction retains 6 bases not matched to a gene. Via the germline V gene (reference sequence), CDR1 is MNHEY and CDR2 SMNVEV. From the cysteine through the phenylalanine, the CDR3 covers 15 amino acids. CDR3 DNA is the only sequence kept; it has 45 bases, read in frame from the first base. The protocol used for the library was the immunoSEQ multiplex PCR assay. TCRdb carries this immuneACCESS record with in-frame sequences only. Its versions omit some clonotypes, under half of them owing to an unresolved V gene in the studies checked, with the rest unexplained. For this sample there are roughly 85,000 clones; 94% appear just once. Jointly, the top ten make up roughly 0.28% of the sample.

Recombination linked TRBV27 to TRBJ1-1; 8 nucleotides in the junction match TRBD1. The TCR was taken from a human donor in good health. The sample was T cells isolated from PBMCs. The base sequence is TGTGCCAGCAGTTTAGGACAGGGCACGATCACTGAAGCTTTCTTT. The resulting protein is CASSLGQGTITEAFF.